Given below is one TCR beta chain in context. Antigen specificity is unknown. The data are from a study of T cells after yellow fever vaccination. Germline CDR1 reads KGHSH; CDR2 reads LQKENI. V was pared by 6 bases and J by 1 base, with 9 bases between. This CDR3 region has 13 residues. Study-wide results and limits: Reappearing after the booster were most of the clones from primary vaccination (around 96% CD4, approximately 89% CD8).

Each CDR3 protein gets one entry after TCRdb re-called the 5' RACE reads with MiXCR. The sample includes about 230,000 distinct CDR3 sequences, less than 7.5% of them seen just once. The sequences come from CD4+ T cells sorted from PBMCs, collected on the day of the yellow fever booster vaccination. This receptor was taken from a man under 40 who received the YFV17D yellow fever vaccine. This rearrangement joins TRBV18 to TRBJ1-2, with D tentatively TRBD1 (6 bases). CDR3 sequence: CASSQGYNYGYTF. The CDR3 DNA reads TGTGCCAGCTCGCAGGGGTATAACTATGGCTACACCTTC.